These 2 T cell receptor beta chains share one sample of origin, sequenced in a study of blood T cell repertoires in COVID-19. The protocol was immunoSEQ multiplex PCR, while the TCRdb copy is restricted to in-frame clones and leaves out a portion. This table has roughly 220,000 clones, around 86% appearing once. Source material: peripheral blood. The receptors here all came from a woman between 45 and 60 years old with COVID-19, enrolled during active disease.

The CDR3 DNA reads as TGTGCCAGTAATACAGCGGGGGCATTCACAGATACGCAGTATTTT. This gives the protein CASNTAGAFTDTQYF. The chain links TRBV19 to TRBJ2-3; 8 bases line up with TRBD2. The junction had 8 bases not matched to a gene; V was cut back by 7 bases and J by 2 bases. The CDR3 runs 15 residues. Per the germline V gene, CDR1 is LNHDA and CDR2 is SQIVND (reference sequence).

V is TRBV7-9 and J is TRBJ2-7, with TRBD1 as a possible D gene (6 bases). Germline V CDR1 and CDR2: SEHNR, FQNEAQ (reference sequence). This CDR3 has 15 amino acids. V lost 1 base to trimming and J lost 3 bases, with 13 bases between them. The CDR3 DNA reads as TGTGCCAGCAGCTTAGGAACAGGGTCGGGCTACGAGCAGTACTTC. Protein: CASSLGTGSGYEQYF.